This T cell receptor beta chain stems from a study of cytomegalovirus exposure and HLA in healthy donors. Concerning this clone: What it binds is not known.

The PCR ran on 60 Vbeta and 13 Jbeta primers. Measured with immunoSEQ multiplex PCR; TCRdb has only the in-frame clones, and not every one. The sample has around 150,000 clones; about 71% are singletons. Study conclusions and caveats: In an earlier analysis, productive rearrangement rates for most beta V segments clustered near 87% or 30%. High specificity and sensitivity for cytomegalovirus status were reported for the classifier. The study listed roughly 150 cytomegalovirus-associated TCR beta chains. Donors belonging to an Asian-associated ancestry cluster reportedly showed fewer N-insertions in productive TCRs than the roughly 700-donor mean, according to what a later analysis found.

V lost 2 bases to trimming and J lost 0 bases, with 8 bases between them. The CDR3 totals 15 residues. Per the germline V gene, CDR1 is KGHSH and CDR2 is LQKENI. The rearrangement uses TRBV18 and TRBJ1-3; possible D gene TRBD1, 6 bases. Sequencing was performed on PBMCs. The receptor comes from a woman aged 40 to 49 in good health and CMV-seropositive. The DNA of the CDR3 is TGTGCCAGCTCACCAGGACAGATCTCTGGAAACACCATATATTTT. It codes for CASSPGQISGNTIYF.